This TCR beta chain was sequenced for a study of spatial heterogeneity in lung cancer. On the study more broadly: Alpha-chain detections were consistently fewer than beta-chain detections among the sequences. Whole-study findings and limits: At resection, ubiquitous expanded tumor TCRs appeared in blood more than at follow-up.

The time point was: sample taken at primary tumor resection. The authors sequenced whole RNA from tumor, nontumor lung or frozen PBMC without sorting. For this clonotype: Antigen unknown. The size of this beta chain means little, since it is a stray read in a library made for alpha chains.

On each TCR cDNA molecule, a unique molecular identifier was present. TCRdb called the 5' RACE reads again in MiXCR, with one record for every CDR3 protein. The sample consists of approximately 3,300 distinct CDR3 sequences, less than 30% of them appearing once. This specimen consisted of PBMCs, obtained at surgery. The clonotype originates from a female donor with early-stage non-small cell lung cancer.

Here the CDR3 reads CASSQQGNQPQHF. The CDR3 DNA follows: TGTGCCAGCAGCCAACAGGGTAATCAGCCCCAGCATTTT. The rearrangement joins TRBV7-2 to TRBJ1-5; D possibly corresponds to TRBD1 (6 bases). Looked up from germline, CDR1 is SGHTA and CDR2 is FQGNSA. The CDR3 sequence is 13 residues long. With 5 bases removed from V and 4 bases from J, the gap between germline ends came to 9 bases. The variable domain in full, with the rest retrieved from reference TRBV7-2 and TRBJ1-5, is GAGVSQSPSNKVTEKGKDVELRCDPISGHTALYWYRQSLGQGLEFLIYFQGNSAPDKSGLPSDRFSAERTGGSVSTLTIQRTQQEDSAVYLCASSQQGNQPQHFGDGTRLSIL.